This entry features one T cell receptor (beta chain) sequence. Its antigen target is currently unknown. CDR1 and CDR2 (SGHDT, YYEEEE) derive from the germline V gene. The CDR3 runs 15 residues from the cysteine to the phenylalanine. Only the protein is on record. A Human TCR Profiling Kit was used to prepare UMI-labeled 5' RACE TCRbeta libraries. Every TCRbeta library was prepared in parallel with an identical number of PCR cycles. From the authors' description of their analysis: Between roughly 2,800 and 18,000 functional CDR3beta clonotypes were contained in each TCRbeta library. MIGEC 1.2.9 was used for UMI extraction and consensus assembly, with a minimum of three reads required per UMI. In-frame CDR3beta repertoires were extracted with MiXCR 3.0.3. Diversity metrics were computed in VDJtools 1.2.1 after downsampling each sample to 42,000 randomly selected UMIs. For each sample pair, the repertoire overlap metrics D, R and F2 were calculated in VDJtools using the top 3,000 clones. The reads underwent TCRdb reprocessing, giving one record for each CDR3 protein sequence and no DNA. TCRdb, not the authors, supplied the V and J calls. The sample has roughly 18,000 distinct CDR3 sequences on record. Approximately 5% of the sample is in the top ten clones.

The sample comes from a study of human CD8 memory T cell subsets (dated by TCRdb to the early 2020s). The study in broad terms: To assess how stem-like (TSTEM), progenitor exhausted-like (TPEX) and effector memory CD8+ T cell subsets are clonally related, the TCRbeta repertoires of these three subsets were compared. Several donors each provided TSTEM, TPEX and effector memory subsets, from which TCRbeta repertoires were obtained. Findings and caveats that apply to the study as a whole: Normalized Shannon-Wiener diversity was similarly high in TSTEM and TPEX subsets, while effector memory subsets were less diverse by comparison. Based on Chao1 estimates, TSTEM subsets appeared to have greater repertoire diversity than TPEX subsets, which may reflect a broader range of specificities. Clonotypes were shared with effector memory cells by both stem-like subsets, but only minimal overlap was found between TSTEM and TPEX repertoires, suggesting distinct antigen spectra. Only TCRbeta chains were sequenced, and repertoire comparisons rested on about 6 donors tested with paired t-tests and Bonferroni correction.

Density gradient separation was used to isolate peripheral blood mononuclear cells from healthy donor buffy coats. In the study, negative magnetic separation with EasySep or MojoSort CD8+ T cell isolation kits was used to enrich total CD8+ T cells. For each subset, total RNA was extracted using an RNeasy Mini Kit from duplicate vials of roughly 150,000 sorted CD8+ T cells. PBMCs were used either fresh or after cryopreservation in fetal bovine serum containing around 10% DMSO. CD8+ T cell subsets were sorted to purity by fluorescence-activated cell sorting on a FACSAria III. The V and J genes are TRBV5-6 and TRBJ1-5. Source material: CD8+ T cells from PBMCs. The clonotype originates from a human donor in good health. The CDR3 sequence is CASSLAGVKDQPQHF. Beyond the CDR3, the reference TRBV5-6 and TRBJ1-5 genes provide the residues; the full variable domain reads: DAGVTQSPTHLIKTRGQQVTLRCSPKSGHDTVSWYQQALGQGPQFIFQYYEEEERQRGNFPDRFSGHQFPNYSSELNVNALLLGDSALYLCASSLAGVKDQPQHFGDGTRLSIL.